The next 21 T cell receptor beta chains were all read from a single sample in a study of PD-1 blockade in classical Hodgkin lymphoma (dated by TCRdb to about 2020). Library preparation employed the immunoSEQ multiplex PCR assay. In its TCRdb copy, this immuneACCESS table keeps in-frame sequences only and misses some clones. Where compared with another copy, unresolved V genes explain less than half of these, and the others have no known cause. In all, the sample holds about 13,000 clones, and under 85% of those were seen once. About 24% of the sample lies in the top ten. Reading the label with the study, this specimen's time point is: cycle 1 day 1 (C1D1), immediately before nivolumab initiation. All trial patients had relapsed after autologous stem cell transplantation, with cohorts A, B and C differing in prior brentuximab vedotin exposure. A Miltenyi CD8+ T cell isolation kit was used for magnetic negative selection to purify CD8+ T cells from thawed PBMCs.

The source material was CD8+ T cells from blood, sampled at baseline. All receptors come from a human donor with classical Hodgkin lymphoma.

The chain has TRBV4-3 and TRBJ2-1, with D unclear. From germline, CDR1 is LGHNA and CDR2 YSLEER. Deletions cut 0 bases from V and 0 bases from J, with 9 bases between. There are 16 residues in the CDR3. CDR3 DNA sequence: TGCGCCAGCAGCCAAGAGAGTTTCAGCTCCTACAATGAGCAGTTCTTC. Translation gives CASSQESFSSYNEQFF.

This clone is medium-sized. This chain uses TRBV7-8 with TRBJ1-1; maybe TRBD1 (5 bases). There are 14 residues in the CDR3. Trimming pared 2 bases from V and 4 bases from J, leaving 11 bases between. Per germline, CDR1 SGHVS and CDR2 FQNEAQ. The CDR3 is CASSLMGPSTEAFF. Written as DNA, the CDR3 is TGTGCCAGCAGCTTAATGGGGCCCAGCACTGAAGCTTTCTTT.

In its sample, this clone was seen a few times. The chain joins TRBV15 to TRBJ1-5; no definite D call. V was cut by 4 bases and J by 0 bases, with 4 bases left in between. Germline V gene data show CDR1 as LNHNV and CDR2 as YYDKDF (reference sequence). This CDR3 is 13 amino acids long. The CDR3 sequence: CATSTVSNQPQHF. The DNA for the CDR3 is TGTGCCACCAGCACAGTTAGCAATCAGCCCCAGCATTTT.

The chain is built from TRBV7-2 and TRBJ2-7; 10 bases are a match to TRBD1. V gave up 6 bases and J gave up 3 bases; unmatched junction bases: 2. In germline, CDR1 is SGHTA, CDR2 FQGNSA. CDR3 length: 13 amino acids. Here the CDR3 DNA reads TGTGCCAGCAGAGGACAGGGGGACTACGAGCAGTACTTC. Amino acids: CASRGQGDYEQYF. Based on the CDR3 plus reference TRBV7-2 and TRBJ2-7, the full variable domain is GAGVSQSPSNKVTEKGKDVELRCDPISGHTALYWYRQSLGQGLEFLIYFQGNSAPDKSGLPSDRFSAERTGGSVSTLTIQRTQQEDSAVYLCASRGQGDYEQYFGPGTRLTVT.

By its share, this clone is medium-sized. This chain joins TRBV6-5 and TRBJ1-2; D might be TRBD1 (6 bases). Germline V gene sequence: CDR1 MNHEY, CDR2 SVGAGI. Trimming removed 0 bases from V and 4 bases from J, with 12 bases in between. The CDR3 has 15 residues. The CDR3 loop is CASSYSSRGIYGYTF. CDR3 nucleotides: TGTGCCAGCAGTTACTCGAGCAGGGGCATCTATGGCTACACCTTC.

A single count supports this clone. The rearrangement links TRBV4-1 to TRBJ1-5; no definite D call. Trimming removed 0 bases from V and 1 base from J, with 13 bases in between. This CDR3 is built from 17 residues. Germline CDR1 reads MGHRA; CDR2 reads YSYEKL. The CDR3 region has the DNA TGCGCCAGCAGCCAAGATTTTGTAGGCCGGAGCAATCAGCCCCAGCATTTT. This encodes CASSQDFVGRSNQPQHF.

This rearrangement joins TRBV5-5 to TRBJ2-7; the D is unclear. V was shortened by 4 bases and J by 4 bases, with 12 bases between the two germline ends. The CDR3 has 13 residues. CDR1 and CDR2 (germline): SGHKS, YYEKEE (reference sequence). The CDR3 DNA is TGTGCCAGCAGCCCCATCGCCGCTTACGAGCAGTACTTC. It is translated as CASSPIAAYEQYF.

Concerning this clone itself: The junction departs from germline at one end; a sequencing error may be responsible. This rearrangement joins TRBV5-1 to TRBJ1-3; D remains ambiguous. Germline CDR1 SGHRS, CDR2 YFSETQ. The CDR3 is made up of 15 amino acids. The CDR3: CASSLDRNSGNTIYF. CDR3 in DNA: TGCGCCAGCAGTTTGGACCGAAACTCTGGAAACACCATATATTTT.

The chain employs TRBV11-2 and TRBJ2-1, with D hard to call. Germline assignment: CDR1 SGHAT and CDR2 FQNNGV. This CDR3 contains 13 residues. V shed 7 bases and J shed 1 base, with 8 bases lying between them. The CDR3 DNA reads TGTGCCAGCACGGCGTATTCCTACAATGAGCAGTTCTTC. Translation: CASTAYSYNEQFF.

This chain joins TRBV27 and TRBJ1-1; a weak D match, TRBD1 (5 bases). V gave up 2 bases and J gave up 4 bases, with 14 bases separating them. The CDR3 totals 15 residues. Germline V CDR1 and CDR2: MNHEY, SMNVEV (reference sequence). DNA for the CDR3: TGTGCCAGCAGTTTAGCGGGGGAGCTAGGCACTGAAGCTTTCTTT. It translates to CASSLAGELGTEAFF.

The V call is TRBV6-1, the J call TRBJ1-1; TRBD1 is a possible D gene (5 bases). Trimming removed 7 bases from V and 1 base from J, with 16 bases in between. Germline CDR1 is MNHNS and CDR2 is SASEGT. The CDR3 contains 15 residues. The CDR3 coding sequence is TGTGCCAGCAACTCTGGGGGGGTTGGGAACACTGAAGCTTTCTTT. Its translation is CASNSGGVGNTEAFF.

The chain employs TRBV4-1 and TRBJ2-7; D might be TRBD1 (6 bases). Germline V gene sequence: CDR1 MGHRA, CDR2 YSYEKL. V was shortened by 0 bases and J by 3 bases, with 15 bases between the two germline ends. The CDR3 contains 16 residues. For the CDR3, the DNA is TGCGCCAGCAGCCAAGAGAAGGAGACAGGATACTACGAGCAGTACTTC. This sequence encodes CASSQEKETGYYEQYF.

V usage is TRBV27 and J usage is TRBJ1-5; TRBD1 aligns across 9 bases. The CDR3 sequence is 16 residues long. Germline CDR1 and CDR2: MNHEY and SMNVEV (reference sequence). V trimming: 2 bases; J trimming: 5 bases; junction bases outside the gene matches: 7. The CDR3 protein is CASSLEHRTGDQPQHF. CDR3 coding DNA: TGTGCCAGCAGTTTAGAGCACAGGACAGGGGATCAGCCCCAGCATTTT.

The rearrangement joins TRBV6-6 to TRBJ1-1, with D possibly TRBD1 on 5 matching bases. V was shortened by 5 bases and J by 1 base, with 14 bases between the two germline ends. The germline V gene has CDR1 MNHNY and CDR2 SVGAGI (reference sequence). This CDR3 comprises 15 residues. The CDR3 region has the DNA TGTGCCAGCAGTGCGGGAGGGGACCCGAACACTGAAGCTTTCTTT. Protein sequence: CASSAGGDPNTEAFF.

CDR3 residues: CSVPSGQDPYEQYF. For the CDR3, the DNA is TGCAGCGTTCCTTCCGGACAGGACCCCTACGAGCAGTACTTC. This sequence joins TRBV29-1 and TRBJ2-7, with TRBD1 matching over 7 bases. The CDR3 sequence is 14 residues long. Trimming cost V 5 bases and J 2 bases; bases outside gene matches: 9. The V gene's germline CDR1 is SQVTM and CDR2 ANQGSEA.

This clone was found a few times. This chain uses TRBV27 with TRBJ1-1; the D is unclear. Between the trimmed V and J ends, which lost 11 bases and 6 bases, there was a span of 16 bases. CDR1 and CDR2 (germline): MNHEY, SMNVEV (reference sequence). The CDR3 spans 12 residues. The chain's CDR3 is CASNSRGSEAFF. The CDR3 DNA reads as TGTGCCTCCAATTCCCGGGGATCTGAAGCTTTCTTT.

The gene calls are TRBV20-1 and TRBJ2-5; no definite D call. The CDR3 extends over 10 amino acids. V lost 0 bases to trimming and J lost 8 bases, with 4 bases between them. In germline, CDR1 is DFQATT, CDR2 SNEGSKA (reference sequence). As DNA, the CDR3 is TGCAGTGCTAGAGATGAAACCCAGTACTTC. It codes for CSARDETQYF.

CDR3 sequence reads: CASSYSIPIQETQYF. CDR3 DNA: TGTGCCAGCAGTTACTCGATCCCGATACAAGAGACCCAGTACTTC. V gene TRBV6-5 combines with J gene TRBJ2-5; D not certain. CDR3 length equals 15 residues. The V and J ends lost 0 bases and 2 bases respectively, with 10 bases between them. Germline assignment: CDR1 MNHEY and CDR2 SVGAGI.

The chain is built from TRBV19 and TRBJ2-3; 7 bases are a match to TRBD1. The CDR3 has 15 residues. CDR1 and CDR2 (germline): LNHDA, SQIVND (reference sequence). V lost 3 bases, J lost 8 bases, and 11 bases stayed unmatched. This CDR3 is CASSIRGGPAGTQYF. CDR3 coding DNA: TGTGCCAGTAGTATTCGAGGGGGCCCAGCAGGTACGCAGTATTTT.

The V and J genes are TRBV5-1 and TRBJ2-5; D possibly corresponds to TRBD1 (6 bases). The germline gives CDR1 SGHRS, CDR2 YFSETQ. CDR3 length equals 15 residues. Trimming removed 6 bases at V and 5 bases at J, with 20 bases between. The CDR3 nucleotides read TGCGCCAGCACCAAATCTAGGGGGTTCGGGGAGACCCAGTACTTC. It translates to CASTKSRGFGETQYF.

V is TRBV27 and J is TRBJ1-1; 7 bases are a match to TRBD1. The CDR3 runs to 15 residues. Germline trimming cut 5 bases from V and 5 bases from J; bases unmatched to any gene: 11. CDR1 is MNHEY, CDR2 SMNVEV, per germline (reference sequence). The CDR3 sequence: CASSGGETGATEAFF. The CDR3 DNA follows: TGTGCCAGCAGTGGAGGAGAAACAGGGGCGACTGAAGCTTTCTTT.